This T cell receptor (beta chain) was captured by sequencing in a study of blood T cell repertoires in COVID-19. Sequencing was performed with immunoSEQ multiplex PCR; in TCRdb, only in-frame clones are kept and a portion is missing. Of 210,000 or so clones in the sample, 70% to 90% were seen once. V was trimmed by 5 bases and J by 10 bases, leaving 15 bases between them. The CDR3 has 13 amino acids. The germline V gene has CDR1 MNHEY and CDR2 SVGEGT. This receptor was identified in a woman aged 45-65 years with acute or convalescent COVID-19. Source material: peripheral blood. This chain uses TRBV6-2 or TRBV6-3 with TRBJ2-1; D is ambiguous. The CDR3 reads CASSEWLAAEQFF. For the CDR3, the DNA is TGTGCCAGCAGTGAGTGGTTGGCGGCCGAGCAGTTCTTC.